These 27 T cell receptor beta chains came from one sample sequenced in a study of siplizumab effects on memory and regulatory T cells. Using immunoSEQ multiplex PCR, the repertoire was profiled, and TCRdb retains in-frame clones only, with some absent. The sample carries 120,000 or so clones, more than 90% recorded once. The sequenced sample was CD4+ T cells sorted from blood. These receptors all stem from a human donor in good health.

The chain combines TRBV11-2 with TRBJ2-7; the match to TRBD1 covers 11 bases. Germline lookup yields CDR1 SGHAT and CDR2 FQNNGV. This CDR3 contains 15 residues. With V trimmed by 5 bases and J by 2 bases, 5 bases remained unmatched. CDR3 sequence reads: CASSAWTGGPYEQYF. The CDR3 nucleotides read TGTGCCAGCAGCGCATGGACAGGGGGCCCCTACGAGCAGTACTTC.

In its sample, this clone was seen once. In DNA, the CDR3 is TGTGCCAGCAGTTCGCCGGGACTTGTTGCCTACGAGCAGTACTTC. Amino acid sequence: CASSSPGLVAYEQYF. The chain links TRBV6-5 to TRBJ2-7; perhaps TRBD2 as D (6 bases). The germline CDR1 and CDR2 sequences are MNHEY and SVGAGI. The ends were cut back, 4 bases at V and 2 bases at J, with 15 bases in the middle. CDR3 size: 15 residues.

The chain links TRBV11-2 to TRBJ2-2; 9 bases agree with TRBD1. Germline V lookup: CDR1 SGHAT, CDR2 FQNNGV. The CDR3 sequence is 15 residues long. The J segment lost 4 bases and the V segment lost 3 bases, leaving 3 bases of the junction unmatched. The CDR3 nucleotides are TGTGCCAGCAGCTTCTCGACAGGGGGCACCGGGGAGCTGTTTTTT. It translates to CASSFSTGGTGELFF.

In this sample, this clone turned up a few times. The V gene is TRBV6-5, the J gene TRBJ2-3, with D unresolved. V lost 7 bases and J lost 6, with 17 bases in between. The CDR3 is made up of 14 amino acids. CDR1 and CDR2 from the germline V gene are MNHEY and SVGAGI. CDR3 bases: TGTGCCAGCACTCCCGAAAGGCCAACGGATACGCAGTATTTT. Protein product: CASTPERPTDTQYF.

The chain combines TRBV6-5 with TRBJ1-5, with unresolved D. Per the germline V gene, CDR1 is MNHEY and CDR2 is SVGAGI. The CDR3 loop spans 14 amino acids. V was trimmed by 7 bases and J by 7 bases, leaving 17 bases between them. The CDR3 DNA follows: TGTGCCAGCAAAATAGTGGAGGGTCCCCAGCCCCAGCATTTT. Residues: CASKIVEGPQPQHF.

The chain employs TRBV7-9 and TRBJ2-4; 15 positions match TRBD2. Trimming removed 4 bases from V and 14 bases from J; junction bases left unmatched: 6. Looked up from germline, CDR1 is SEHNR and CDR2 is FQNEAQ (reference sequence). CDR3 size: 14 residues. CDR3 amino acids: CASSSRTSGREKYF. CDR3 nucleotide sequence: TGTGCCAGCAGCTCCAGGACTAGCGGGAGGGAAAAGTACTTC.

J is TRBJ1-1 and V is TRBV19; 9 bases are a match to TRBD1. J gave up 10 bases and V 3 bases, and 15 bases lay outside the gene matches. Germline V CDR1 and CDR2: LNHDA, SQIVND (reference sequence). The CDR3 is made up of 16 amino acids. CDR3 residues: CASSIRAPGQGTRAFF. The CDR3 DNA sequence: TGTGCCAGTAGTATCCGGGCACCGGGACAGGGAACTAGAGCTTTCTTT.

The chain uses TRBV7-3 and TRBJ2-1; 8 positions match TRBD2. The germline CDR1 and CDR2 sequences are SGHTA and FQGTGA. V was clipped by 5 bases and J by 12 bases; unmatched bases: 15. CDR3 length equals 15 residues. The CDR3 DNA follows: TGTGCCAGCAGCCAAACTAGCGGCCCTTCGGTACGGCAGTTCTTC. As protein: CASSQTSGPSVRQFF.

The chain has TRBV21-1 and TRBJ1-6; the D call of TRBD1 is as the table states it, not checked on the DNA. TRBV21-1 represents a pseudogene. This CDR3 has 15 amino acids. In DNA form, the CDR3 reads TGTGCCAGCAGCAAAGCTAAGGGGGCGAATTCACCCCTCCACTTT. Its protein is CASSKAKGANSPLHF.

This chain uses TRBV4-1 with TRBJ2-1; 9 nucleotides line up with TRBD2. The CDR3 loop spans 16 amino acids. CDR1 and CDR2 (germline): MGHRA, YSYEKL. The trim removed 0 bases at V and 4 bases at J, leaving 4 bases unmatched. CDR3 DNA: TGCGCCAGCAGCCAAGACCCGACTAGCGGTTACAATGAGCAGTTCTTC. The encoded protein is CASSQDPTSGYNEQFF.

The rearrangement joins TRBV5-8 to TRBJ2-1, with 12 bases lining up with TRBD2. The ends lost 4 bases at V and 1 base at J; junction bases unmatched: 6. The CDR3 loop spans 17 amino acids. Germline V gene sequence: CDR1 SGHTS, CDR2 YDEGEE. CDR3 sequence reads: CASSPETSGGSYNEQFF. As DNA, the CDR3 is TGTGCCAGCAGCCCCGAGACTAGCGGGGGTTCCTACAATGAGCAGTTCTTC. The full variable domain, rest sourced from reference TRBV5-8 and TRBJ2-1, is EAGVTQSPTHLIKTRGQQATLRCSPISGHTSVYWYQQALGLGLQFLLWYDEGEERNRGNFPPRFSGRQFPNYSSELNVNALELEDSALYLCASSPETSGGSYNEQFFGPGTRLTVL.

The rearrangement links TRBV2 to TRBJ2-7, with 7 bases fitting TRBD1. V shed 6 bases, J shed 3 bases, and the junction held 8 bases outside the gene matches. Germline CDR1 is SNHLY and CDR2 is FYNNEI. The CDR3 extends over 14 amino acids. The CDR3 DNA reads TGTGCCAGCAGGAAGACAGGGTCAGGCTACGAGCAGTACTTC. Translated: CASRKTGSGYEQYF.

This clone was seen only once. The V call is TRBV10-3, the J call TRBJ1-5, with 7 bases lining up with TRBD1. The CDR3 extends over 15 amino acids. V dropped 5 bases and J dropped 1; count of bases not matched to a gene: 5. Germline V gene sequence: CDR1 ENHRY, CDR2 SYGVKD. The CDR3 region is CAISRGGDSNQPQHF. DNA for the CDR3: TGTGCCATCAGTCGAGGGGGCGACAGCAATCAGCCCCAGCATTTT.

The DNA of the CDR3 is TGTGCCAGCAGCCGCAATATAGAGGGCCAGGGCTACACCTTC. Protein: CASSRNIEGQGYTF. J is TRBJ1-2 and V is TRBV7-9; D is unresolved. This CDR3 has 14 residues. Germline CDR1 and CDR2: SEHNR and FQNEAQ (reference sequence). The germline V and J ends were trimmed by 5 bases and 8 bases, with 18 bases remaining between them.

V usage is TRBV19 and J usage is TRBJ1-3; D remains ambiguous. The ends were cut back, 10 bases at V and 2 bases at J, with 15 bases in the middle. The germline V gene has CDR1 LNHDA and CDR2 SQIVND (reference sequence). There are 14 residues in the CDR3. The chain's CDR3 is CATTVGIPGNTIYF. CDR3 nucleotide sequence: TGTGCCACCACGGTCGGGATCCCTGGAAACACCATATATTTT.

The chain employs TRBV18 and TRBJ1-3, with 10 bases lining up with TRBD1. CDR1 KGHSH and CDR2 LQKENI come from the germline V gene. V shed 3 bases, J shed 4 bases, and the junction held 6 bases outside the gene matches. The CDR3 is 16 residues long. The CDR3 reads CASSPAGTGVGNTIYF. The CDR3 coding sequence is TGTGCCAGCTCACCTGCCGGGACAGGGGTCGGAAACACCATATATTTT.

This chain uses TRBV5-6 with TRBJ1-1, with D unclear. Per germline, CDR1 SGHDT and CDR2 YYEEEE. The CDR3 is made up of 15 amino acids. V was pared by 0 bases and J by 1 base, with 10 bases between. CDR3: CASSLEVGWNTEAFF. In DNA form, the CDR3 reads TGTGCCAGCAGCTTGGAAGTGGGTTGGAACACTGAAGCTTTCTTT.

This clone came up once. This chain uses TRBV7-6 with TRBJ1-6, with a weak D call TRBD1 (6 bases). CDR1 and CDR2 (germline): SGHVS, FNYEAQ. The CDR3 is 14 amino acids. Trimming removed 1 base at V and 7 bases at J, with 8 bases between. CDR3 protein: CASSLDQGNSPLHF. In nucleotides, the CDR3 is TGTGCCAGCAGCTTAGACCAGGGGAATTCACCCCTCCACTTT.

The chain couples TRBV27 to TRBJ2-5, with D unclear. The V gene lost 4 bases and the J gene lost 8 bases, with 14 bases spanning the gap. There are 13 residues in the CDR3. Germline-derived CDR1 and CDR2 are MNHEY and SMNVEV (reference sequence). In DNA form, the CDR3 reads TGTGCCAGCAGTTCGGACCCGGCTAGAACCCAGTACTTC. Its protein product is CASSSDPARTQYF.

This rearrangement joins TRBV19 to TRBJ2-6; D is unresolved. This CDR3 is built from 13 residues. Germline values: CDR1 LNHDA, CDR2 SQIVND (reference sequence). V was trimmed by 5 bases and J by 2 bases, leaving 4 bases between them. In nucleotides, the CDR3 is TGTGCCAGTAGTGACGCTGGGGCCAACGTCCTGACTTTC. Amino acids: CASSDAGANVLTF.

The gene calls are TRBV15 and TRBJ1-2; TRBD1 is a possible D gene (6 bases). V was pared by 7 bases and J by 0 bases, with 21 bases between. CDR3 length equals 17 residues. CDR1 is LNHNV, CDR2 YYDKDF, per germline (reference sequence). Written as DNA, the CDR3 is TGTGCCACCACCCCCGCCCCCGGGACACAGACTAACTATGGCTACACCTTC. Its translation is CATTPAPGTQTNYGYTF.

The rearrangement links TRBV5-1 to TRBJ1-3, with TRBD1 identical over 9 bases. Germline lookup yields CDR1 SGHRS and CDR2 YFSETQ. There are 17 residues in the CDR3. V trimming: 0 bases; J trimming: 0 bases; junction bases outside the gene matches: 4. The CDR3 DNA follows: TGCGCCAGCAGCTTGGATCGGACAGGGGACTCTGGAAACACCATATATTTT. This codes for CASSLDRTGDSGNTIYF.

This chain connects TRBV27 to TRBJ2-5; 12 nucleotides line up with TRBD2. The germline CDR1 and CDR2 sequences are MNHEY and SMNVEV (reference sequence). Losses at the gene ends were 5 bases for V and 5 bases for J; bases not matched to a gene: 9. There are 16 residues in the CDR3. The CDR3 spells CASSPGLAGRAETQYF. The CDR3 DNA reads TGTGCCAGCAGTCCGGGACTAGCGGGTAGGGCGGAGACCCAGTACTTC.

This chain joins TRBV4-2 and TRBJ2-7, with TRBD2 identical over 9 bases. CDR3 length: 16 residues. Unmatched junction bases numbered 7, after V lost 0 bases and J lost 4 bases. Per the germline V gene, CDR1 is LGHNA and CDR2 is YNFKEQ. CDR3 sequence reads: CASSQDHAGGWYEQYF. The CDR3 DNA follows: TGTGCCAGCAGCCAAGATCACGCGGGGGGGTGGTACGAGCAGTACTTC.

V and J are TRBV27 and TRBJ1-5, with D maybe TRBD1 (6 bases). The V end lost 2 bases, the J end lost 5 bases, and 19 bases lay between the germline ends. There are 17 residues in the CDR3. Germline CDR1 MNHEY, CDR2 SMNVEV (reference sequence). CDR3 residues: CASSLTTRPGQHQPQHF. In DNA, the CDR3 is TGTGCCAGCAGTTTAACCACTAGACCGGGACAACATCAGCCCCAGCATTTT.

This clone was detected only once. V gene TRBV5-6 combines with J gene TRBJ2-3; the match to TRBD2 covers 13 bases. Germline V gene lookup returns CDR1 SGHDT and CDR2 YYEEEE. Unmatched junction bases numbered 10, after V lost 3 bases and J lost 3 bases. The CDR3 runs 18 residues. CDR3 loop: CASSSGTSGVRGTDTQYF. The CDR3 nucleotides are TGTGCCAGCAGCTCGGGGACTAGCGGGGTCCGGGGTACAGATACGCAGTATTTT.

This chain uses TRBV5-1 with TRBJ2-1, with 12 bases fitting TRBD2. The germline gives CDR1 SGHRS, CDR2 YFSETQ. The CDR3 is 22 residues long. V shed 7 bases and J 3 bases; nucleotides not matched to a gene: 26. In DNA, the CDR3 is TGCGCCAGCTCGTACCCCAACCAAACTCAGAGGACTAGCGGGGACTACTACAATGAGCAGTTCTTC. Translation: CASSYPNQTQRTSGDYYNEQFF.